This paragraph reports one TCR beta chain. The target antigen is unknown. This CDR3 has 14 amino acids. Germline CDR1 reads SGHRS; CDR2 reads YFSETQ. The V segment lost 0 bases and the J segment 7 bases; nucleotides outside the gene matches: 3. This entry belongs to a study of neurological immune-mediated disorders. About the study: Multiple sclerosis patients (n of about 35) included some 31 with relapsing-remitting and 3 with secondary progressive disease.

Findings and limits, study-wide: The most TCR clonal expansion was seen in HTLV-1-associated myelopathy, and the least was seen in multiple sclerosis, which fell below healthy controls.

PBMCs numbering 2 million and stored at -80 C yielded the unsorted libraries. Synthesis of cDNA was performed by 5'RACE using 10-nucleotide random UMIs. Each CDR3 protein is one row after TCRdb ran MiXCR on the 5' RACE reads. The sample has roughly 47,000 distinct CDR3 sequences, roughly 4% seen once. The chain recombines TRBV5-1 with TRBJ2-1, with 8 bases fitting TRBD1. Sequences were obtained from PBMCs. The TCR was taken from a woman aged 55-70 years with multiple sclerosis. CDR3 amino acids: CASSLVQGGNEQFF. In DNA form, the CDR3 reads TGCGCCAGCAGCTTGGTACAGGGGGGTAATGAGCAGTTCTTC.